This T cell receptor beta chain came from a study of blood T cell repertoires in COVID-19. As originally analysed: Amplification of reference gene primers provided the estimated nucleated cell counts. Measured with immunoSEQ multiplex PCR; TCRdb has only the in-frame clones, and not every one. The V and J calls and clone size were taken over from that table, and D and trimming were inferred from the DNA. This sample has around 170,000 clones, with 88% found just once. Germline CDR1 and CDR2: GTSNPN and SVGIG (reference sequence). The CDR3 has 15 amino acids. V lost 4 bases to trimming and J lost 0 bases, with 13 bases between them.

Material for sequencing was PBMCs or T cells enriched from blood (not recorded which). This TCR derives from a woman aged 18-30 years who had recovered from COVID-19. This rearrangement joins TRBV30 to TRBJ2-1; D gene ambiguous. This CDR3 reads CAWKFAGSSYNEQFF. The CDR3 DNA follows: TGTGCCTGGAAGTTTGCAGGAAGCTCCTACAATGAGCAGTTCTTC.